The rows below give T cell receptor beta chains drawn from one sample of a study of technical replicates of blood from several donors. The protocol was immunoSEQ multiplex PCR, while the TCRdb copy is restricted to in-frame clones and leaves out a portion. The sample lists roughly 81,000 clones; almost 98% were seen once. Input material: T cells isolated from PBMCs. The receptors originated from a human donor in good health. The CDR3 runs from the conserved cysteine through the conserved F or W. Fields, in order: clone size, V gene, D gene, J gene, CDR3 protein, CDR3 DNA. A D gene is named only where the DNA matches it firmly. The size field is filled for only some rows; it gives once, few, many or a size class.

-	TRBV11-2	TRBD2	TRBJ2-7	CASSLASGSYEQYF	TGTGCCAGCAGCTTAGCAAGCGGGAGTTACGAGCAGTACTTC
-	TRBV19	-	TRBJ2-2	CASSSRGAGELFF	TGTGCCAGTAGTAGTCGGGGTGCCGGGGAGCTGTTTTTT
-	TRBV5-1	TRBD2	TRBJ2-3	CASLGLAGSTQYF	TGCGCCAGCTTAGGGCTAGCGGGGAGTACGCAGTATTTT
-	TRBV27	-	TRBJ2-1	CASTVGTSYNEQFF	TGTGCCAGCACGGTAGGGACATCCTACAATGAGCAGTTCTTC
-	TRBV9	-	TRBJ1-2	CASSYYHDANYGYTF	TGTGCCAGCAGCTACTACCATGATGCTAACTATGGCTACACCTTC
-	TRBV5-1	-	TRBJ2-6	CASREEGHSGANVLTF	TGCGCCAGCAGAGAGGAGGGCCACTCTGGGGCCAACGTCCTGACTTTC
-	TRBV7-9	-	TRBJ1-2	CASSLRVEDPRPGGYTF	TGTGCCAGCAGCTTAAGAGTGGAGGACCCTAGGCCGGGTGGCTACACCTTC
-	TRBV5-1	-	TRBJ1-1	CASSEEMNTEAFF	TGCGCCAGCAGCGAAGAGATGAACACTGAAGCTTTCTTT
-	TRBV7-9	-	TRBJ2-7	CASSAQVISYEQYF	TGTGCCAGCAGCGCGCAAGTTATCTCCTACGAGCAGTACTTC
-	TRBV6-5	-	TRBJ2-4	CASSRGTAKNIQYF	TGTGCCAGCAGTCGCGGGACGGCCAAAAACATTCAGTACTTC
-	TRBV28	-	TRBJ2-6	CASSLLGANVLTF	TGTGCCAGCAGTCTCCTTGGGGCCAACGTCCTGACTTTC
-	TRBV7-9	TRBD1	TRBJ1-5	CASSLDTGVQHQPQHF	TGTGCCAGCAGCTTAGACACAGGGGTCCAACATCAGCCCCAGCATTTT
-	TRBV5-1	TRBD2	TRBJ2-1	CASSLSKSLLAGINNEQFF	TGCGCCAGCAGCTTGTCCAAATCCCTGCTAGCGGGAATAAACAATGAGCAGTTCTTC
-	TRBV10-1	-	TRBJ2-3	CASSDPDSNSTDTQYF	TGCGCCAGCAGTGATCCGGACTCCAATTCCACAGATACGCAGTATTTT
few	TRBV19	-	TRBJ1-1	CASSWPNTEAFF	TGTGCCAGTTCATGGCCGAACACTGAAGCTTTCTTT
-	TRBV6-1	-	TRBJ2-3	CASSAGDSRASTDTQYF	TGTGCCAGCAGTGCGGGGGACAGTAGAGCTAGCACAGATACGCAGTATTTT
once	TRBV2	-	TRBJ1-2	CASSEHVVGDRYTF	TGTGCCAGCAGTGAACACGTGGTAGGGGATCGCTACACCTTC
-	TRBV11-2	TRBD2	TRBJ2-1	CASSLAVFAGAGDEQFF	TGTGCCAGCAGCTTAGCGGTGTTTGCGGGAGCTGGCGATGAGCAGTTCTTC
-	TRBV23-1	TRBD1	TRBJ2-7	CASTLQGARSSYEQYF	TGCGCCAGCACCCTTCAGGGGGCTCGAAGCTCCTACGAGCAGTACTTC
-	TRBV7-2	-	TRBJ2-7	CASSLERQRAYEQYF	TGTGCCAGCAGCTTAGAACGGCAGCGAGCCTACGAGCAGTACTTC
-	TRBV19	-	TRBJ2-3	CASSNQGGAPITDTQYF	TGTGCCAGTAGCAACCAGGGCGGGGCCCCCATCACAGATACGCAGTATTTT
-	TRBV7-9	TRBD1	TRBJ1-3	CASSFDRGTDLSGNTIYF	TGTGCCAGCAGCTTTGACAGGGGTACGGACCTCTCTGGAAACACCATATATTTT
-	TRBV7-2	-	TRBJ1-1	CASSLRETEAFF	TGTGCCAGCAGCTTACGAGAGACTGAAGCTTTCTTT
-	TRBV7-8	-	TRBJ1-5	CASSSDLGPGDQPQHF	TGTGCCAGCAGCTCCGACCTGGGACCAGGGGATCAGCCCCAGCATTTT
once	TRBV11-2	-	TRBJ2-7	CASSLRPGGPYEQYF	TGTGCCAGCAGCTTACGTCCAGGTGGCCCCTACGAGCAGTACTTC
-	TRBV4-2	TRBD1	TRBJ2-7	CASSQEFGQGSYEQYF	TGTGCCAGCAGCCAAGAATTCGGACAGGGAAGCTACGAGCAGTACTTC
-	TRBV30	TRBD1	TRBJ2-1	CAWSGGTASYNEQFF	TGTGCCTGGAGTGGTGGGACAGCATCCTACAATGAGCAGTTCTTC
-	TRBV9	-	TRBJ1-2	CASSVASAGDYGYTF	TGTGCCAGCAGCGTGGCATCGGCAGGGGACTATGGCTACACCTTC
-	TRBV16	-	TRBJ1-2	CASSQTLLLTGHYGYTF	TGTGCCAGCAGCCAAACCCTCCTTCTGACAGGCCACTATGGCTACACCTTC
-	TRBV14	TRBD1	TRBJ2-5	CASSQRTGGWETQYF	TGTGCCAGCAGCCAGAGGACAGGGGGTTGGGAGACCCAGTACTTC